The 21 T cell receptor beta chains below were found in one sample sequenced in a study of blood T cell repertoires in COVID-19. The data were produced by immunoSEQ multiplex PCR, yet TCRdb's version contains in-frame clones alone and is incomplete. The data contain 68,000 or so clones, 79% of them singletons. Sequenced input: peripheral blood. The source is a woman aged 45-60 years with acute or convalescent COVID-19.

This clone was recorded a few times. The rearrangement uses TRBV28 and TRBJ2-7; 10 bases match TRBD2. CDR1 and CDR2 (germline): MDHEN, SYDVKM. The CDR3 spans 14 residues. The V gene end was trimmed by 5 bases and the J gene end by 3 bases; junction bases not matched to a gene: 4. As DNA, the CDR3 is TGTGCCAGCAGTGGGGAGCGGGAGGGCTACGAGCAGTACTTC. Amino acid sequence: CASSGEREGYEQYF. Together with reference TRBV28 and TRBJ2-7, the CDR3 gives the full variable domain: DVKVTQSSRYLVKRTGEKVFLECVQDMDHENMFWYRQDPGLGLRLIYFSYDVKMKEKGDIPEGYSVSREKKERFSLILESASTNQTSMYLCASSGEREGYEQYFGPGTRLTVT.

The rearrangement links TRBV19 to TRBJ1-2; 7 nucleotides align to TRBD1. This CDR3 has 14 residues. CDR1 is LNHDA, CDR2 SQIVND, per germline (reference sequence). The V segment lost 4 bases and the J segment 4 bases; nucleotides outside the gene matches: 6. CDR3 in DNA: TGTGCCAGTAGTAGGGGGGACAGCATCTATGGCTACACCTTC. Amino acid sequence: CASSRGDSIYGYTF. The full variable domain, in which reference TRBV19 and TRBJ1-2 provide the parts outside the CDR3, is DGGITQSPKYLFRKEGQNVTLSCEQNLNHDAMYWYRQDPGQGLRLIYYSQIVNDFQKGDIAEGYSVSREKKESFPLTVTSAQKNPTAFYLCASSRGDSIYGYTFGSGTRLTVV.

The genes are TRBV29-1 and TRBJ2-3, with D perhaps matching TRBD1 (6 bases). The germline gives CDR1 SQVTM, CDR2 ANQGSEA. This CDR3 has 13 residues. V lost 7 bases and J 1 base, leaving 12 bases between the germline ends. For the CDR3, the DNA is TGCAGCGGGGATGAGGGGGGCACAGATACGCAGTATTTT. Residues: CSGDEGGTDTQYF.

Here the CDR3 DNA reads TGCAGCTGTAGTGCGGGACAGGGTGATTCACCCCTCCACTTT. As protein: CSCSAGQGDSPLHF. V is TRBV29-1 and J is TRBJ1-6; 9 bases line up with TRBD1. The ends lost 8 bases at V and 8 bases at J; junction bases unmatched: 10. CDR1 SQVTM and CDR2 ANQGSEA come from the germline V gene. This CDR3 is 14 amino acids long.

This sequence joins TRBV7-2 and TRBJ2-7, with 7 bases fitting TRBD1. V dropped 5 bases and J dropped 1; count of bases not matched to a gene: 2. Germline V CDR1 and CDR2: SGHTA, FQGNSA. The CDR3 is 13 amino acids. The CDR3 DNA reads TGTGCCAGCAGCAGGGACAGATCCTACGAGCAGTACTTC. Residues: CASSRDRSYEQYF.

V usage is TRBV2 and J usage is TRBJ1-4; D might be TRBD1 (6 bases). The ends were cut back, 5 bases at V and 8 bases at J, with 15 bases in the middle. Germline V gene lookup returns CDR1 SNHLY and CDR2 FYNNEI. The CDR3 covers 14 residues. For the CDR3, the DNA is TGTGCCAGCAGTACAGGGCAGGGTTGGGAAAAACTGTTTTTT. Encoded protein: CASSTGQGWEKLFF.

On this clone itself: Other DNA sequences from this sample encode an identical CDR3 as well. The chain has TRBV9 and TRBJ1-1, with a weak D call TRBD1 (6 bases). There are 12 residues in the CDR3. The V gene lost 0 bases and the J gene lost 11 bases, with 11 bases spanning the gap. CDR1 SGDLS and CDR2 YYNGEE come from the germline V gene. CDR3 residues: CASSVVGGSAFF. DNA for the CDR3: TGTGCCAGCAGCGTAGTTGGGGGCTCGGCTTTCTTT.

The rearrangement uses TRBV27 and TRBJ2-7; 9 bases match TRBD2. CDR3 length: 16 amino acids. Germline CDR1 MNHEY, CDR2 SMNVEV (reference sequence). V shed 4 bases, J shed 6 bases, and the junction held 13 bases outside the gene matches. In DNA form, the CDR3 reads TGTGCCAGCAGTTCATCAAAGGGACTAGCCTATAGCGAGCAGTACTTC. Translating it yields CASSSSKGLAYSEQYF.

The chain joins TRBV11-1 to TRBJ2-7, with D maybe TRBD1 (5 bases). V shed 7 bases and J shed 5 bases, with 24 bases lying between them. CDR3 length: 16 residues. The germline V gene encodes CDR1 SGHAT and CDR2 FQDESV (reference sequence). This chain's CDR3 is CASTPGVGHTGHEQYF. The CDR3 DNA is TGTGCCAGCACCCCAGGAGTTGGACATACGGGCCACGAGCAGTACTTC. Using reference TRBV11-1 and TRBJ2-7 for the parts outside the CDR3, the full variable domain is EAEVAQSPRYKITEKSQAVAFWCDPISGHATLYWYRQILGQGPELLVQFQDESVVDDSQLPKDRFSAERLKGVDSTLKIQPAELGDSAMYLCASTPGVGHTGHEQYFGPGTRLTVT.

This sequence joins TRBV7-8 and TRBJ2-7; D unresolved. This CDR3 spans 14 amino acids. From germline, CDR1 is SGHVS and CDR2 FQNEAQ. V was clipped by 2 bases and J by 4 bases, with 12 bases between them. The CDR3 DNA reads TGTGCCAGCAGCTTATCTTCCCCCCCTTACGAGCAGTACTTC. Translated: CASSLSSPPYEQYF.

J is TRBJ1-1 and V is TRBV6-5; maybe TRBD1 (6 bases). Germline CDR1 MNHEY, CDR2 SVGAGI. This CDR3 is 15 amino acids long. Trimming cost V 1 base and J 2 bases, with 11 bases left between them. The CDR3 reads CASSYLQGSNTEAFF. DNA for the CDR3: TGTGCCAGCAGTTACTTACAGGGTTCAAACACTGAAGCTTTCTTT.

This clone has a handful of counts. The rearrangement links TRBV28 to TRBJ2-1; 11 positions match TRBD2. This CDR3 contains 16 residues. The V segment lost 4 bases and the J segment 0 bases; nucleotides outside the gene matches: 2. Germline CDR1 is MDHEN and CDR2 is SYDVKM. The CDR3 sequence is CASSSSGGRSYNEQFF. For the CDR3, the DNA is TGTGCCAGCAGTTCTAGCGGGGGGCGCTCCTACAATGAGCAGTTCTTC.

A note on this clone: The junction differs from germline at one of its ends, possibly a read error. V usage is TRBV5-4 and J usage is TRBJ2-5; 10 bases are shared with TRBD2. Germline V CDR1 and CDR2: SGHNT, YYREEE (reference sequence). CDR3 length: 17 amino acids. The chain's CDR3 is CASSLDSSGSRGETQYF. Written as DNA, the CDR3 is TGTGCCAGTAGCTTGGATTCTAGCGGGAGCCGAGGGGAGACCCAGTACTTC.

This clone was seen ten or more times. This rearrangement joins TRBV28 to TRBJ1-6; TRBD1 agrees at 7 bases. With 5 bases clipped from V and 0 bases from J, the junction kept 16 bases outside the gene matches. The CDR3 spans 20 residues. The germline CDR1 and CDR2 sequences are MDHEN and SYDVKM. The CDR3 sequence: CASSVRRGQKTRSYNSPLHF. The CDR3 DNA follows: TGTGCCAGCAGTGTCCGTAGGGGACAGAAGACCCGCTCCTATAATTCACCCCTCCACTTT. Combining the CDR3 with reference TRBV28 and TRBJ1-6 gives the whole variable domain DVKVTQSSRYLVKRTGEKVFLECVQDMDHENMFWYRQDPGLGLRLIYFSYDVKMKEKGDIPEGYSVSREKKERFSLILESASTNQTSMYLCASSVRRGQKTRSYNSPLHFGNGTRLTVT.

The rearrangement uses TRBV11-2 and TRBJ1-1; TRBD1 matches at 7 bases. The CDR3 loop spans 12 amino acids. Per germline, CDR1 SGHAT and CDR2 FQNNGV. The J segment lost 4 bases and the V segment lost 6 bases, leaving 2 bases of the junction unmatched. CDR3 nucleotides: TGTGCCAGCAGATCAGGGGGCACTGAAGCTTTCTTT. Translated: CASRSGGTEAFF.

CDR3 sequence: CASTFSGGLSTEAFF. The DNA of the CDR3 is TGTGCCAGCACCTTCTCGGGGGGCTTGAGCACTGAAGCTTTCTTT. The gene calls are TRBV7-2 and TRBJ1-1, with D perhaps TRBD1 (6 bases). Trimming removed 7 bases at V and 4 bases at J, with 19 bases between. The CDR3 contains 15 residues. CDR1 and CDR2 (germline): SGHTA, FQGNSA.

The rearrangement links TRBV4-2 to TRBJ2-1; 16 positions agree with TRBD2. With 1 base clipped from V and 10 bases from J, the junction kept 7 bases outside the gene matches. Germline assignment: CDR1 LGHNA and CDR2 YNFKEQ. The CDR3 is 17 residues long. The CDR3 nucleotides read TGTGCCAGCAGCCAAGGGGGGACTAGCGGGAGGGCTTGGGAGCAGTTCTTC. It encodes CASSQGGTSGRAWEQFF.

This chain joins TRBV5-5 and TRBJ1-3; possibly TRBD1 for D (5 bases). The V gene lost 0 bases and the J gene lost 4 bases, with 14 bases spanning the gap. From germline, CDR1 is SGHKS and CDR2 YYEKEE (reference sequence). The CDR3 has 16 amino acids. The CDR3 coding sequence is TGTGCCAGCAGCTTGGTTTCGGGGGGATTGGGAAACACCATATATTTT. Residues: CASSLVSGGLGNTIYF. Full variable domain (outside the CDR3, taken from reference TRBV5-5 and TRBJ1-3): DAGVTQSPTHLIKTRGQQVTLRCSPISGHKSVSWYQQVLGQGPQFIFQYYEKEERGRGNFPDRFSARQFPNYSSELNVNALLLGDSALYLCASSLVSGGLGNTIYFGEGSWLTVV.

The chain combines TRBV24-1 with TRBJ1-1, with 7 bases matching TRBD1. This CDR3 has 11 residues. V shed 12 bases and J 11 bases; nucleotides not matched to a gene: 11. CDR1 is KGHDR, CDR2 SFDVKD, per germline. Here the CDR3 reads CAAIYRDSAFF. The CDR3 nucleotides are TGTGCCGCTATATACCGGGACAGTGCTTTCTTT.

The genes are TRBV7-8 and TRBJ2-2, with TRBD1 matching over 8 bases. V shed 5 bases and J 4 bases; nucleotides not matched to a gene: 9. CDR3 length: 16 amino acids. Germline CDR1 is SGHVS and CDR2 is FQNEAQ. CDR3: CASSPRGRLGTGELFF. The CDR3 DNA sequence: TGTGCCAGCAGCCCCAGGGGGCGTTTGGGCACCGGGGAGCTGTTTTTT.

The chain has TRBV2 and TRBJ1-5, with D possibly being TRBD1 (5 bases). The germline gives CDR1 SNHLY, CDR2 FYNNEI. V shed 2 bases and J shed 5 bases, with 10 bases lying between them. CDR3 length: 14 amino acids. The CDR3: CASSEQGTDQPQHF. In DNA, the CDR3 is TGTGCCAGCAGTGAACAGGGAACGGATCAGCCCCAGCATTTT.